The rows below give T cell receptor beta chains drawn from one sample of a study of control samples from healthy donors and cancer patients. The repertoire was sequenced with immunoSEQ multiplex PCR; TCRdb's copy has only in-frame clones and lacks some. This table has some 80,000 clones, almost 95% appearing once. The sequenced sample consisted of blood. The receptors shown here come from a woman aged 55-69 years in good health. CDR3s include the opening cysteine and the closing phenylalanine or tryptophan.

V gene: TRBV10-3; J gene: TRBJ2-2; CDR3 protein: CAISESGTPNTGELFF
V gene: TRBV30; J gene: TRBJ1-6; CDR3 protein: CAWHSSYNSPLHF
V gene: TRBV30; J gene: TRBJ1-6; CDR3 protein: CAWSGQLNSPLHF
V gene: TRBV19; J gene: TRBJ1-5; CDR3 protein: CASSPRDALYSNQPQHF
V gene: TRBV29-1; J gene: TRBJ2-1; CDR3 protein: CSGSGTSGSYNEQFF
V gene: TRBV7-9; J gene: TRBJ2-5; CDR3 protein: CASSFGQFQETQYF
V gene: TRBV2; J gene: TRBJ2-5; CDR3 protein: CASIEGGQETQYF
V gene: TRBV2; J gene: TRBJ1-2; CDR3 protein: CASSGTGTNYGYTF
V gene: TRBV28; J gene: TRBJ1-1; CDR3 protein: CASTQRWGNTEAFF
V gene: TRBV4-3; J gene: TRBJ1-2; CDR3 protein: CASSRETVNYGYTF
V gene: TRBV30; J gene: TRBJ2-1; CDR3 protein: CAWIPGVYNEQFF
V gene: TRBV19; J gene: TRBJ1-1; CDR3 protein: CASGSGIMNTEAFF
V gene: TRBV18; J gene: TRBJ2-7; CDR3 protein: CASSRDSGSVNEQYF
V gene: TRBV10-3; J gene: TRBJ1-6; CDR3 protein: CAISESTRGGQGNSPLHF
V gene: TRBV28; J gene: TRBJ1-5; CDR3 protein: CASSFYSLNQPQHF
V gene: TRBV28; J gene: TRBJ1-6; CDR3 protein: CASSLTGTGTNSPLHF
V gene: TRBV7-2; J gene: TRBJ2-2; CDR3 protein: CASSLYPGFTGELFF